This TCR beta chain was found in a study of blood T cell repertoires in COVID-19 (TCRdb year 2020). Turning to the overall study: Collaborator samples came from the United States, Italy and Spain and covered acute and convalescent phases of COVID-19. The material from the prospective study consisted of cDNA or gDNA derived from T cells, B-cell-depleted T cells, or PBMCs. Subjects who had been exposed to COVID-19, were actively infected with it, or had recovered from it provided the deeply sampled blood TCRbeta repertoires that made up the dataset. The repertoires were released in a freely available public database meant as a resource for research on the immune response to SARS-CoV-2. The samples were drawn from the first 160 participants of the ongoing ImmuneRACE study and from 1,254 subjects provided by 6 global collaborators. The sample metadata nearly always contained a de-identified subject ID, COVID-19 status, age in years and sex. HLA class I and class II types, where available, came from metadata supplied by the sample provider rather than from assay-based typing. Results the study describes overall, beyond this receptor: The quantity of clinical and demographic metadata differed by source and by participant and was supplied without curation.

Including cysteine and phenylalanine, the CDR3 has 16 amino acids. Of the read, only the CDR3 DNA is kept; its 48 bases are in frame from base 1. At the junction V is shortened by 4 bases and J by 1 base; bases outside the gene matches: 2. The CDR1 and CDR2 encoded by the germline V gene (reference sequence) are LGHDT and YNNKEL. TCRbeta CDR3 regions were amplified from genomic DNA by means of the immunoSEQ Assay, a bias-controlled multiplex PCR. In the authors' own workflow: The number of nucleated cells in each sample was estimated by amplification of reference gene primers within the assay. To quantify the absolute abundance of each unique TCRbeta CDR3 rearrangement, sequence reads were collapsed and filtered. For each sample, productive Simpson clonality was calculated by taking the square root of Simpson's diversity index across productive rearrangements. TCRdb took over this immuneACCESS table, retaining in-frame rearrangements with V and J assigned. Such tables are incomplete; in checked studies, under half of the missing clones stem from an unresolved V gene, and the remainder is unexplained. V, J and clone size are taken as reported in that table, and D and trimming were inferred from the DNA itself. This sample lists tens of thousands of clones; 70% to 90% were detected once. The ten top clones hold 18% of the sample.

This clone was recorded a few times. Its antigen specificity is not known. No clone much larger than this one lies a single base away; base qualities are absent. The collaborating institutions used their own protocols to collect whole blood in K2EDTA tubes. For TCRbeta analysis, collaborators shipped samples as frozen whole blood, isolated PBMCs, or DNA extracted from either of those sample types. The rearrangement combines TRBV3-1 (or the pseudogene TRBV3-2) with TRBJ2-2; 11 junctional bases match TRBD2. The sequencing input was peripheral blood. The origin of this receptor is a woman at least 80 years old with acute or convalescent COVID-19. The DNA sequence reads TGTGCCAGCAGCCTAGGACTAGCGGGGAACACCGGGGAGCTGTTTTTT. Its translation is CASSLGLAGNTGELFF.